This TCR beta chain was documented in a study of cytomegalovirus exposure and HLA in healthy donors. Notes on the study in general: What a later analysis showed was that several of the most significant clusters appeared linked to common viral pathogens.

As to this clone: Antigen specificity is unknown.

With V trimmed by 8 bases and J by 8 bases, 15 bases remained unmatched. Germline loops: CDR1 SGDLS, CDR2 YYNGEE. The CDR3 has 15 residues. Use of 60 Vbeta and 13 Jbeta primers characterized the PCR. Clones were sequenced by immunoSEQ multiplex PCR, and TCRdb holds only the in-frame ones, with some missing. The sample consists of around 67,000 clones, 85% to 90% of them appearing once. The clonotype comes from a woman in her thirties in good health and CMV-seropositive. This sequence joins TRBV9 and TRBJ2-1; 8 nucleotides line up with TRBD2. The sample was PBMCs. CDR3 residues: CASTRGLGEIYEQFF. CDR3 coding DNA: TGTGCCAGTACCCGGGGACTAGGGGAGATCTATGAGCAGTTCTTC.